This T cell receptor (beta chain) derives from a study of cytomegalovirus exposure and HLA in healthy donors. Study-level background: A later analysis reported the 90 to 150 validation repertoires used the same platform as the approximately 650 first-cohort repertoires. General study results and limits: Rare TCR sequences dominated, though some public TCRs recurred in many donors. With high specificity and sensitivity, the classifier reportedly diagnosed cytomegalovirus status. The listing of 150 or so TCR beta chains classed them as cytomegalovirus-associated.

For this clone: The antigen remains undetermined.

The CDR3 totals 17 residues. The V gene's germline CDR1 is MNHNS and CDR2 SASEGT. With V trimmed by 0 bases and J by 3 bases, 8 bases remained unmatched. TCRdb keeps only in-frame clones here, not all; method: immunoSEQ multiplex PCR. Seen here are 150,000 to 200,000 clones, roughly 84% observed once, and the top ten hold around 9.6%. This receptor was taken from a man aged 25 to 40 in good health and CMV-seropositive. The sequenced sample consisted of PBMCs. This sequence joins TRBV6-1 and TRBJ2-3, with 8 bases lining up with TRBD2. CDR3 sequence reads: CASSEAPSGGGTDTQYF. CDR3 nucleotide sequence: TGTGCCAGCAGTGAAGCGCCCAGCGGGGGAGGGACAGATACGCAGTATTTT.